Listed below are T cell receptor beta chains from one sample, sequenced in a study of T cell responses to AZD1222 COVID-19 vaccine. Measured with immunoSEQ multiplex PCR; TCRdb has only the in-frame clones, and not every one. The table lists 150,000 to 200,000 clones, roughly 94% of them singletons. This material consisted of peripheral blood, taken 28 days after the second AZD1222 dose. The receptors were gathered from an adult who received the AZD1222 COVID-19 vaccine. Both conserved end residues are part of each CDR3. A D gene is named only where the DNA matches it firmly. A clone size is listed for some rows: how often the clone was seen (once, few, many), or a class if it is expanded.

11,TRBD1,TRBV29-1,once,TRBJ2-7,CSASTGDEQYF,TGCAGCGCCTCCACAGGGGACGAGCAGTACTTC
13,NA,TRBV27,once,TRBJ2-2,CARNGRNTGELFF,TGTGCCAGAAATGGACGGAACACCGGGGAGCTGTTTTTT
14,NA,TRBV9,NA,TRBJ2-6,CASSVWAGANVLTF,TGTGCCAGCAGCGTATGGGCTGGGGCCAACGTCCTGACTTTC
14,NA,TRBV9,NA,TRBJ1-2,CASSVGGGLDGYTF,TGTGCCAGCAGCGTAGGCGGGGGGCTTGATGGCTACACCTTC
13,NA,TRBV12-3/TRBV12-4,NA,TRBJ2-5,CASSLYGSETQYF,TGTGCCAGCAGTCTGTATGGTTCGGAGACCCAGTACTTC
15,NA,TRBV6-5,NA,TRBJ1-5,CASSYSSSSNQPQHF,TGTGCCAGCAGTTACTCGAGTTCCAGCAATCAGCCCCAGCATTTT
15,NA,TRBV3-1/TRBV3-2,NA,TRBJ2-5,CASSQEEGTEETQYF,TGTGCCAGCAGCCAAGAGGAGGGGACCGAAGAGACCCAGTACTTC
15,NA,TRBV7-6,once,TRBJ2-2,CASSFSAGHTGELFF,TGTGCCAGCAGCTTTAGCGCAGGGCACACCGGGGAGCTGTTTTTT
14,TRBD2,TRBV27,NA,TRBJ2-5,CASSSTSGQETQYF,TGTGCCAGCAGTTCGACTAGCGGCCAAGAGACCCAGTACTTC
15,TRBD1,TRBV19,NA,TRBJ1-1,CASSPLGQLNTEAFF,TGTGCCAGTAGCCCCCTGGGACAGTTGAACACTGAAGCTTTCTTT
14,NA,TRBV28,NA,TRBJ1-6,CASSLGVSGSPLHF,TGTGCCAGCAGTTTGGGGGTTTCGGGTTCACCCCTCCACTTT
15,NA,TRBV4-1,NA,TRBJ1-1,CASSQVQSLNTEAFF,TGCGCCAGCAGCCAAGTACAGTCGTTGAACACTGAAGCTTTCTTT
15,NA,TRBV4-1,once,TRBJ2-3,CASSLRDRYTDTQYF,TGCGCCAGCAGCCTTCGTGACAGGTACACAGATACGCAGTATTTT
17,TRBD1,TRBV10-1,NA,TRBJ1-1,CASSGQAEDRLNTEAFF,TGCGCCAGCAGCGGACAGGCCGAAGACCGTTTAAACACTGAAGCTTTCTTT
14,TRBD1,TRBV11-2,NA,TRBJ1-2,CASSKRDRDYGYTF,TGTGCCAGCAGCAAACGGGACAGGGACTATGGCTACACCTTC
14,NA,TRBV5-1,NA,TRBJ1-1,CASSSKQENTEAFF,TGCGCCAGCAGCTCTAAACAGGAGAACACTGAAGCTTTCTTT
15,TRBD1,TRBV4-2,NA,TRBJ1-1,CASSRDPTGGYEAFF,TGTGCCAGCAGCCGAGACCCGACAGGGGGCTATGAAGCTTTCTTT
15,NA,TRBV5-1,NA,TRBJ2-2,CASSSDTISTGELFF,TGCGCCAGCAGCTCCGACACAATCAGCACCGGGGAGCTGTTTTTT
13,NA,TRBV14,NA,TRBJ1-2,CASSRTANYGYTF,TGTGCCAGCAGCCGGACAGCGAACTATGGCTACACCTTC
13,NA,TRBV28,NA,TRBJ2-6,CAARASGANVLTF,TGTGCTGCGCGAGCAAGTGGGGCCAACGTCCTGACTTTC
16,NA,TRBV13,NA,TRBJ2-3,CASSPGVAVSTDTQYF,TGTGCCAGCAGCCCGGGGGTGGCAGTGAGCACAGATACGCAGTATTTT